Listed here is a single T cell receptor beta chain. Every diagnosis used clinical symptoms, serum thyroxine and TRAb, thyroid ultrasound and orbital computed tomography. The TCR beta CDR3 regions underwent amplification using RNA transcripts as the source. A set of HTBI primers served as the primers for a first-round RT-PCR of the TCR CDR3. TCRdb redid the calling of the multiplex PCR reads with MiXCR, one entry per CDR3 protein. Found here are roughly 600,000 distinct CDR3 sequences, more than 14% of them singletons; the top ten hold approximately 13%. The CDR3 consists of 17 residues. CDR1 and CDR2 from the germline V gene are SGHVS and FNYEAQ. V was clipped by 0 bases and J by 0 bases, with 13 bases between them. The data belong to a study of T cells in Graves' hyperthyroidism and ophthalmopathy. About the study: Peripheral blood was obtained at initial diagnosis, preceding any treatment.

The rearrangement uses TRBV7-6 and TRBJ2-3, with D possibly matching TRBD2 (6 bases). Specimen: blood. The clonotype comes from a woman aged 45-59 years with Graves' ophthalmopathy. The CDR3, as DNA: TGTGCCAGCAGCTTAGCCCTTAGCGGAGCTAGCACAGATACGCAGTATTTT. Translating it yields CASSLALSGASTDTQYF.